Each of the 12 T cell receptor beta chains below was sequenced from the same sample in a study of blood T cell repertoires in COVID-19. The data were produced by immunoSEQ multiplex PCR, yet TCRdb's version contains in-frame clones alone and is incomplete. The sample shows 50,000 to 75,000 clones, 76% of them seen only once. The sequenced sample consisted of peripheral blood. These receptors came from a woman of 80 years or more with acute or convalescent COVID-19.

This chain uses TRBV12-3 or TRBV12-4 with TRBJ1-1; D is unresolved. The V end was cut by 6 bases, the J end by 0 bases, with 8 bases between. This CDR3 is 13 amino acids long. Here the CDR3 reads CASSGYLNTEAFF. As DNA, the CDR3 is TGTGCCAGCAGCGGGTACTTGAACACTGAAGCTTTCTTT.

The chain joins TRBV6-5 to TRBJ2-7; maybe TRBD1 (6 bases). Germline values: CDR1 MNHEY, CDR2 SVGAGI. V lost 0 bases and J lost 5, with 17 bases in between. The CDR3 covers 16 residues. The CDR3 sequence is CASSYSRTGSLHEQYF. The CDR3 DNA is TGTGCCAGCAGTTACTCGCGAACAGGGAGTCTACACGAGCAGTACTTC.

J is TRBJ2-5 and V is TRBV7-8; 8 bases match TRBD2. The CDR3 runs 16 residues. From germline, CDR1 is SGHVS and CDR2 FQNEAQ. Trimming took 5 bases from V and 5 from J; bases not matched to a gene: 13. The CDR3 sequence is CASSRREAGVSETQYF. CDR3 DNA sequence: TGTGCCAGCAGCCGGAGGGAAGCGGGAGTGTCGGAGACCCAGTACTTC.

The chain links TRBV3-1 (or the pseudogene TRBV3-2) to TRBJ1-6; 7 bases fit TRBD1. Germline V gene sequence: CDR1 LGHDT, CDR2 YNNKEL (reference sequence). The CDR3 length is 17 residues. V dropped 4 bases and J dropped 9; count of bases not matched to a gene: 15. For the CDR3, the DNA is TGTGCCAGCAGCCTGGGGGAAGGGGGCACCCTCGGTTCACCCCTCCACTTT. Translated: CASSLGEGGTLGSPLHF.

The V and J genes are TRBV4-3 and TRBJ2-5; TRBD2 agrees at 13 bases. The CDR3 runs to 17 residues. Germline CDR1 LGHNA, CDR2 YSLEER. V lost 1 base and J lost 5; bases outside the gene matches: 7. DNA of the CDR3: TGCGCCAGCAGCCAAGGGACTAGCGGGAGTATGGTTGAGACCCAGTACTTC. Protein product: CASSQGTSGSMVETQYF.

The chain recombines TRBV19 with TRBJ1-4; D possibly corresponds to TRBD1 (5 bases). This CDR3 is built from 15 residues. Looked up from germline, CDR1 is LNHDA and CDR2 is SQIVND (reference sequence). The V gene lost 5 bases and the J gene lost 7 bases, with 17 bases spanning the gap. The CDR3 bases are TGTGCCAGTAGTCCCCCAGGGATTTGGGTTGAAAAACTGTTTTTT. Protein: CASSPPGIWVEKLFF.

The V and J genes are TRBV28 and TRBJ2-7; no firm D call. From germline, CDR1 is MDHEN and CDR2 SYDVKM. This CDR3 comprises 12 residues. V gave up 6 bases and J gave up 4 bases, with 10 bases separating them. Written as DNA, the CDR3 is TGTGCCAGCAGACTCTTCCCTTACGAGCAGTACTTC. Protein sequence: CASRLFPYEQYF.

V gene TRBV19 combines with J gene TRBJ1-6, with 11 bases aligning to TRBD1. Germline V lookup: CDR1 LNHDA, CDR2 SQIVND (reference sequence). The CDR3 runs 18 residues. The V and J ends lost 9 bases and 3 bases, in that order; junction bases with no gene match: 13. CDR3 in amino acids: CASSKRTGGANYNSPLHF. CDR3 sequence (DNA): TGTGCCAGCTCCAAAAGGACAGGGGGCGCGAACTATAATTCACCCCTCCACTTT.

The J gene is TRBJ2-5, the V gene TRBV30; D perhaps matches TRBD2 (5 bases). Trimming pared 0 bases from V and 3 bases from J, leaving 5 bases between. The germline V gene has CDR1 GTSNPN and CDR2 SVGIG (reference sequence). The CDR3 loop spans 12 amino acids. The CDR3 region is CAWSVGEETQYF. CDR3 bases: TGTGCCTGGAGTGTCGGGGAAGAGACCCAGTACTTC.

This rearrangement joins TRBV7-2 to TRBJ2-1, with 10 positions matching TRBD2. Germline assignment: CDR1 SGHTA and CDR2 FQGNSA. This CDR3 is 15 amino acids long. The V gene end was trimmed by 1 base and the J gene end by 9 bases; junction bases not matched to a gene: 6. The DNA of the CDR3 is TGTGCCAGCAGCTTAGGCCGGGCTAGCGGGAGTGAGCAGTTCTTC. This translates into CASSLGRASGSEQFF.

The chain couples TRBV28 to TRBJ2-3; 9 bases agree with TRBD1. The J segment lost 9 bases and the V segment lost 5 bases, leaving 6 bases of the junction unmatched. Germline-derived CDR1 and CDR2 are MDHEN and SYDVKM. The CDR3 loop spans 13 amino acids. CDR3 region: CASSATGGSTQYF. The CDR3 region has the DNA TGTGCCAGCAGTGCTACAGGGGGCAGCACGCAGTATTTT.

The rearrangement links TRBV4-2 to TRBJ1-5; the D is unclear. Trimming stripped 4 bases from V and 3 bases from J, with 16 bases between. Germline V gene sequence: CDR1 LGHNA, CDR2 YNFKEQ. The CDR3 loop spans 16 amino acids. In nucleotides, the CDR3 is TGTGCCAGCAGCCCGCAGCGGCAGGCAAACAATCAGCCCCAGCATTTT. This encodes CASSPQRQANNQPQHF.